The 25 T cell receptor beta chains given below trace back to one sample, sequenced in a study of Graves' ophthalmopathy and Graves' hyperthyroidism. The authors amplified TCR beta CDR3 regions from RNA transcripts. HTBI primers were employed in first-round RT-PCR, then a second-round multiplex PCR followed. TCRdb processed the multiplex PCR reads anew with MiXCR; each CDR3 protein has one entry. The table lists roughly 480,000 distinct CDR3 sequences, over 13% of them singletons. Material: blood. These receptors all come from a woman aged 30 to 39 with Graves' ophthalmopathy.

This clonotype was seen ten or more times. The chain links TRBV12-5 to TRBJ1-1; D is possibly TRBD1 (6 bases). This CDR3 region has 13 residues. Trimming left V 5 bases short and J 3 bases short, with 10 bases between. Germline CDR1 reads LGHNT; CDR2 reads FRNRAP. In DNA, the CDR3 is TGTGCTAGTGGTAGGGCAGGGGACACTGAAGCTTTCTTT. This encodes CASGRAGDTEAFF.

In its sample, this clonotype was seen a few times. The chain combines TRBV4-2 with TRBJ1-2; D call uncertain. CDR1 and CDR2 (germline): LGHNA, YNFKEQ. The CDR3 spans 14 residues. V was trimmed by 0 bases and J by 4 bases, leaving 9 bases between them. The CDR3 region is CASSQEKNSYGYTF. The CDR3 DNA follows: TGTGCCAGCAGCCAAGAAAAAAACAGCTATGGCTACACCTTC.

In its sample, this clonotype was seen many times. The chain links TRBV29-1 to TRBJ2-7; 7 positions agree with TRBD1. Germline CDR1 reads SQVTM; CDR2 reads ANQGSEA. The CDR3 extends over 14 amino acids. V gave up 5 bases and J gave up 0 bases; unmatched junction bases: 7. The CDR3 bases are TGCAGCGTTCAAAGACAGGGCATCTCCTACGAGCAGTACTTC. The encoded protein is CSVQRQGISYEQYF.

There are many counts of this clonotype. The chain employs TRBV5-1 and TRBJ1-1; D is undetermined. In germline, CDR1 is SGHRS, CDR2 YFSETQ. There are 13 residues in the CDR3. The V gene lost 4 bases and the J gene lost 0 bases, with 7 bases spanning the gap. This CDR3 reads CASSDQMNTEAFF. CDR3 DNA sequence: TGCGCCAGCAGCGATCAGATGAACACTGAAGCTTTCTTT.

This clonotype has a handful of counts. This chain connects TRBV2 to TRBJ2-2; D possibly matches TRBD1 or TRBD2 (5 bases each). CDR1 and CDR2 from the germline V gene are SNHLY and FYNNEI. The CDR3 is made up of 14 amino acids. The ends were cut back, 5 bases at V and 0 bases at J, with 7 bases in the middle. The CDR3 is CASSRDANTGELFF. In DNA, the CDR3 is TGTGCCAGCAGTCGGGACGCGAACACCGGGGAGCTGTTTTTT. Full variable domain (missing parts from reference TRBV2 and TRBJ2-2): EPEVTQTPSHQVTQMGQEVILRCVPISNHLYFYWYRQILGQKVEFLVSFYNNEISEKSEIFDDQFSVERPDGSNFTLKIRSTKLEDSAMYFCASSRDANTGELFFGEGSRLTVL.

This clonotype was recorded many times. This chain connects TRBV5-1 to TRBJ1-1, with D uncertain. This CDR3 is built from 15 residues. CDR1 is SGHRS and CDR2 is YFSETQ in the germline V gene. V lost 0 bases and J 1 base, leaving 10 bases between the germline ends. CDR3 nucleotides: TGCGCCAGCAGCTTGGCCTGGCAGGAGAACACTGAAGCTTTCTTT. It codes for CASSLAWQENTEAFF.

This clonotype came up a few times. The V call is TRBV3-1, the J call TRBJ2-7, with no clear D. The V and J ends lost 0 bases and 9 bases respectively, with 6 bases between them. The CDR3 consists of 11 residues. CDR1 LGHDT and CDR2 YNNKEL come from the germline V gene (reference sequence). DNA of the CDR3: TGTGCCAGCAGCCAAGATTGGGGGCAGTACTTC. It yields the protein CASSQDWGQYF.

In DNA form, the CDR3 reads TGTGCCAGCAGTCTTACTACTACTAGACAAGAGACCCAGTACTTC. As protein: CASSLTTTRQETQYF. The chain couples TRBV6-1 to TRBJ2-5; D is possibly TRBD2 (5 bases). This CDR3 has 15 residues. The ends were cut back, 5 bases at V and 2 bases at J, with 15 bases in the middle. Germline V gene sequence: CDR1 MNHNS, CDR2 SASEGT.

This clonotype was observed at least ten times. This rearrangement joins TRBV20-1 to TRBJ2-7, with D maybe TRBD2 (5 bases). Germline V CDR1 and CDR2: DFQATT, SNEGSKA (reference sequence). V gave up 1 base and J gave up 5 bases, with 9 bases separating them. The CDR3 covers 12 residues. The CDR3 here is CSARVGANEQYF. CDR3 DNA: TGCAGTGCTAGAGTGGGAGCCAACGAGCAGTACTTC.

This clonotype came up many times. V is TRBV4-1 and J is TRBJ2-4; 11 nucleotides align to TRBD1. From germline, CDR1 is MGHRA and CDR2 YSYEKL. The CDR3 has 15 residues. The J segment lost 8 bases and the V segment lost 0 bases, leaving 3 bases of the junction unmatched. The CDR3 nucleotides are TGCGCCAGCAGCCAAGAATGGGACAGGGGGTACATTCAGTACTTC. Residues: CASSQEWDRGYIQYF.

The chain uses TRBV6-4 and TRBJ1-1, with TRBD1 as a possible D gene (6 bases). The CDR3 covers 12 residues. Germline CDR1 is MRHNA and CDR2 is SNTAGT. Trimming stripped 5 bases from V and 7 bases from J, with 11 bases between. The CDR3: CASSTTRGEAFF. The CDR3 bases are TGTGCCAGCAGTACCACCAGGGGTGAAGCTTTCTTT.

On this clonotype: This may arise from a read error, as a much more abundant clone is one base away. The gene calls are TRBV15 and TRBJ1-5; 7 nucleotides agree with TRBD1. The germline CDR1 and CDR2 sequences are LNHNV and YYDKDF (reference sequence). This CDR3 is built from 15 residues. The CDR3 is CATSNAGELGQPQQF. Written as DNA, the CDR3 is TGTGCCACCAGCAATGCAGGGGAGTTGGGACAGCCCCAGCAGTTT.

This clonotype showed up many times. The rearrangement links TRBV27 to TRBJ1-2, with D uncertain. V was trimmed by 6 bases and J by 1 base, leaving 9 bases between them. CDR3 length: 13 residues. CDR1 and CDR2 (germline): MNHEY, SMNVEV (reference sequence). The CDR3: CASSPSLNYGYTF. As DNA, the CDR3 is TGTGCCAGCAGCCCTTCCCTTAACTATGGCTACACCTTC.

This clonotype showed up many times. This chain joins TRBV6-5 and TRBJ2-4; D might be TRBD1 (6 bases). Trimming removed 5 bases from V and 3 bases from J, with 17 bases in between. This CDR3 is built from 16 residues. Germline V gives CDR1 MNHEY, CDR2 SVGAGI. This CDR3 is CASSLDRSGGKNIQYF. The CDR3 DNA reads TGTGCCAGCAGTCTCGACAGGAGTGGAGGCAAAAACATTCAGTACTTC.

This clonotype was detected many times. The V call is TRBV28, the J call TRBJ1-2; 7 nucleotides agree with TRBD1. Unmatched junction bases numbered 17, after V lost 10 bases and J lost 6 bases. CDR3 length: 15 residues. Germline V gene lookup returns CDR1 MDHEN and CDR2 SYDVKM. The CDR3 loop reads CAIPIGDSLFDGYTF. In nucleotides, the CDR3 is TGTGCCATCCCCATCGGGGACAGTTTATTCGATGGCTACACCTTC.

Of note for this clonotype: A junction end diverges from the germline sequence, so it may reflect a read error. Here the CDR3 DNA reads TGTGCCAGCAGCAATCCGCCCTCAGGAGACATTAAGTACTTC. Translation: CASSNPPSGDIKYF. The J gene is TRBJ2-4, the V gene TRBV7-9; D not certain. Germline V gives CDR1 SEHNR, CDR2 FQNEAQ (reference sequence). This CDR3 has 14 amino acids. Supplemented by reference TRBV7-9 and TRBJ2-4, the full variable domain reads DTGVSQNPRHKITKRGQNVTFRCDPISEHNRLYWYRQTLGQGPEFLTYFQNEAQLEKSRLLSDRFSAERPKGSFSTLEIQRTEQGDSAMYLCASSNPPSGDIKYFGAGTRLSVL.

This clonotype was seen repeatedly, ten times or more. The V and J genes are TRBV7-8 and TRBJ2-5; the D is unclear. The V gene's germline CDR1 is SGHVS and CDR2 FQNEAQ. This CDR3 region has 15 residues. The ends were cut back, 1 base at V and 7 bases at J, with 16 bases in the middle. The CDR3 DNA sequence: TGTGCCAGCAGCTTAGGGGCAGGCGCCCTTTTGACCCAGTACTTC. Protein sequence: CASSLGAGALLTQYF.

At least ten counts were recorded for this clonotype. CDR3 region: CSVEGAQGETGFQETQYF. The CDR3 coding sequence is TGCAGCGTTGAAGGCGCCCAGGGTGAGACAGGGTTCCAAGAGACCCAGTACTTC. The chain has TRBV29-1 and TRBJ2-5; TRBD1 matches at 7 bases. The V gene's germline CDR1 is SQVTM and CDR2 ANQGSEA. This CDR3 comprises 18 residues. Losses at the gene ends were 1 base for V and 1 base for J; bases not matched to a gene: 15.

This clonotype has a count of ten or more. The chain links TRBV20-1 to TRBJ1-5, with D possibly being TRBD1 (5 bases). Germline CDR1 is DFQATT and CDR2 is SNEGSKA (reference sequence). The CDR3 sequence is 15 residues long. Trimming left V 5 bases short and J 0 bases short, with 14 bases between. CDR3 sequence reads: CSAGRVGYSNQPQHF. In DNA, the CDR3 is TGCAGTGCTGGCAGGGTGGGATATAGCAATCAGCCCCAGCATTTT.

There are a few counts of this clonotype. The chain links TRBV6-1 to TRBJ2-7, with TRBD2 as a possible D gene (6 bases). The V end lost 4 bases, the J end lost 6 bases, and 7 bases lay between the germline ends. Per the germline V gene, CDR1 is MNHNS and CDR2 is SASEGT. The CDR3 loop spans 11 amino acids. The CDR3 reads CASSGDSEQYF. The CDR3 bases are TGTGCCAGCAGTGGGGACTCCGAGCAGTACTTC.

This clonotype was observed many times. This chain joins TRBV7-3 and TRBJ1-1; D is ambiguous. Between the trimmed V and J ends, which lost 5 bases and 0 bases, there was a span of 7 bases. CDR1 and CDR2 from the germline V gene are SGHTA and FQGTGA. The CDR3 is 13 residues long. DNA for the CDR3: TGTGCCAGCAGCATAGATATGAACACTGAAGCTTTCTTT. Translated: CASSIDMNTEAFF.

At least ten counts were recorded for this clonotype. V gene TRBV15 combines with J gene TRBJ2-7; D call uncertain. Germline CDR1 and CDR2: LNHNV and YYDKDF (reference sequence). The CDR3 spans 12 residues. V dropped 0 bases and J dropped 4 bases, with 4 bases sitting between them. The CDR3 DNA is TGTGCCACCAGCAGAGAGGATTACGAGCAGTACTTC. This codes for CATSREDYEQYF. The whole variable domain, filled in from reference TRBV15 and TRBJ2-7, reads DAMVIQNPRYQVTQFGKPVTLSCSQTLNHNVMYWYQQKSSQAPKLLFHYYDKDFNNEADTPDNFQSRRPNTSFCFLDIRSPGLGDTAMYLCATSREDYEQYFGPGTRLTVT.

At least ten counts were recorded for this clonotype. One end of the junction does not line up with germline, which may come from a read error. The chain joins TRBV29-1 to TRBJ2-5; D may be TRBD2 (6 bases). CDR1 and CDR2 from the germline V gene are SQVTM and ANQGSEA. The CDR3 is 14 amino acids. CDR3 DNA: TGCAGCGCTGAAACTGTAGGAGGGCAAGAGACCCAGTACTTC. Translating gives CSAETVGGQETQYF.

This clonotype was detected only a few times. The V and J genes are TRBV12-3 or TRBV12-4 and TRBJ1-2; D remains ambiguous. The CDR3 consists of 14 residues. Trimming took 3 bases from V and 4 from J, leaving 12 bases between them. The CDR3 loop is CASSFSGGFYGYTF. The CDR3 nucleotides read TGTGCCAGCAGTTTCTCCGGCGGATTCTATGGCTACACCTTC.

In this sample, this clonotype turned up many times. The chain recombines TRBV7-2 with TRBJ2-5; D unclear. From germline, CDR1 is SGHTA and CDR2 FQGNSA. This CDR3 comprises 14 residues. V lost 5 bases and J lost 2, with 12 bases in between. CDR3 in DNA: TGTGCCAGCAGCCCCACCCTCACTCAAGAGACCCAGTACTTC. Translating gives CASSPTLTQETQYF.